This entry lists 10 T cell receptor beta chains sequenced from one sample in a study of blood T cell repertoires in COVID-19 (dated by TCRdb to 2018 to 2020). Libraries were built with the immunoSEQ multiplex PCR assay. The clones in this table, taken by TCRdb from immuneACCESS, are in-frame only. Not every clone is retained; where verified, under half of the shortfall comes from an unresolved V gene, and the cause of the rest is unknown. The sample table lists 150,000 to 200,000 clones, approximately 95% of them with a count of one. Of the sample, just under 2% falls within the top ten clones. Specimen: peripheral blood. These TCRs come from a woman between 55 and 75 years old with COVID-19, enrolled during active disease.

The table lists this clone with a count of one. The CDR3 DNA reads TGCGCCAGCAGCCAAGAAGGGGCAGTGAACACTGAAGCTTTCTTT. Amino acid sequence: CASSQEGAVNTEAFF. This chain joins TRBV4-3 and TRBJ1-1; TRBD1 is a possible D gene (5 bases). The CDR3 extends over 15 amino acids. V lost 0 bases to trimming and J lost 0 bases, with 8 bases between them. Germline CDR1 reads LGHNA; CDR2 reads YSLEER.

The rearrangement joins TRBV7-9 to TRBJ1-4; TRBD1 matches at 8 bases. With V trimmed by 0 bases and J by 1 base, 4 bases remained unmatched. This CDR3 has 17 residues. Germline V CDR1 and CDR2: SEHNR, FQNEAQ (reference sequence). For the CDR3, the DNA is TGTGCCAGCAGCTTAGCGCAGGGGGCGGAAACTAATGAAAAACTGTTTTTT. This encodes CASSLAQGAETNEKLFF.

The sample holds a few counts of this clone. This chain uses TRBV3-1 (or the pseudogene TRBV3-2) with TRBJ2-7; possibly TRBD1 for D (6 bases). Germline V gives CDR1 LGHDT, CDR2 YNNKEL (reference sequence). Trimming removed 5 bases from V and 2 bases from J, with 16 bases in between. The CDR3 has 15 amino acids. As DNA, the CDR3 is TGTGCCAGCAGCACTAGGGGGAACCCGCCCTACGAGCAGTACTTC. Translation: CASSTRGNPPYEQYF.

The gene calls are TRBV28 and TRBJ1-6; D perhaps matches TRBD1 (5 bases). Deletions cut 3 bases from V and 5 bases from J, with 11 bases between. Per germline, CDR1 MDHEN and CDR2 SYDVKM. The CDR3 runs to 15 residues. CDR3 amino acids: CASSLGGFHNSPLHF. The CDR3 DNA follows: TGTGCCAGCAGTTTGGGGGGGTTTCATAATTCACCCCTCCACTTT.

This clone was observed a single time. V and J are TRBV3-1 (or the pseudogene TRBV3-2) and TRBJ1-2, with 7 bases identical to TRBD1. Germline CDR1 is LGHDT and CDR2 is YNNKEL (reference sequence). The CDR3 covers 14 residues. The V segment lost 6 bases and the J segment 4 bases; nucleotides outside the gene matches: 8. The CDR3 nucleotides read TGTGCCAGCAGTGCCGGGACAGATCCCTATGGCTACACCTTC. Its protein is CASSAGTDPYGYTF.

The chain combines TRBV10-3 with TRBJ2-7; D is uncertain. Trimming removed 4 bases at V and 0 bases at J, with 10 bases between. Germline values: CDR1 ENHRY, CDR2 SYGVKD. The CDR3 extends over 14 amino acids. DNA for the CDR3: TGTGCCATCAGTGGAGGCAGCCTCTCCTACGAGCAGTACTTC. Protein product: CAISGGSLSYEQYF.

The rearrangement joins TRBV5-1 to TRBJ2-5; a possible D gene is TRBD2 (6 bases). Trimming removed 0 bases from V and 4 bases from J, with 10 bases in between. The germline V gene has CDR1 SGHRS and CDR2 YFSETQ. The CDR3 is 14 residues long. CDR3 DNA sequence: TGCGCCAGCAGCTTGGTCGGGGGTAGAGAGACCCAGTACTTC. Translating it yields CASSLVGGRETQYF.

This clone was seen a handful of times. This chain connects TRBV20-1 to TRBJ1-1; a possible D gene is TRBD1 (5 bases). The germline gives CDR1 DFQATT, CDR2 SNEGSKA (reference sequence). This CDR3 spans 13 amino acids. V lost 3 bases to trimming and J lost 0 bases, with 8 bases between them. CDR3 protein: CSASQQVNTEAFF. The CDR3 DNA reads as TGCAGTGCTAGTCAACAGGTGAACACTGAAGCTTTCTTT.

This sequence joins TRBV5-1 and TRBJ1-1; D not certain. CDR1 and CDR2 from the germline V gene are SGHRS and YFSETQ. This CDR3 spans 16 amino acids. V gave up 0 bases and J gave up 5 bases, with 17 bases separating them. The CDR3 DNA is TGCGCCAGCAGCTTGGGTTTTCCAGGTGAATGGACTGAAGCTTTCTTT. Amino acid sequence: CASSLGFPGEWTEAFF.

With respect to this clone: The same CDR3 is also encoded by other DNA sequences in this sample. V usage is TRBV7-2 and J usage is TRBJ2-2, with 7 bases lining up with TRBD1. The CDR3 consists of 14 residues. Losses at the gene ends were 1 base for V and 8 bases for J; bases not matched to a gene: 4. CDR1 SGHTA and CDR2 FQGNSA come from the germline V gene. The CDR3 loop reads CASSLGQGGGELFF. The CDR3 coding sequence is TGTGCCAGCAGCTTAGGACAGGGCGGTGGGGAGCTGTTTTTT. Using reference TRBV7-2 and TRBJ2-2 for the parts outside the CDR3, the full variable domain is GAGVSQSPSNKVTEKGKDVELRCDPISGHTALYWYRQSLGQGLEFLIYFQGNSAPDKSGLPSDRFSAERTGGSVSTLTIQRTQQEDSAVYLCASSLGQGGGELFFGEGSRLTVL.